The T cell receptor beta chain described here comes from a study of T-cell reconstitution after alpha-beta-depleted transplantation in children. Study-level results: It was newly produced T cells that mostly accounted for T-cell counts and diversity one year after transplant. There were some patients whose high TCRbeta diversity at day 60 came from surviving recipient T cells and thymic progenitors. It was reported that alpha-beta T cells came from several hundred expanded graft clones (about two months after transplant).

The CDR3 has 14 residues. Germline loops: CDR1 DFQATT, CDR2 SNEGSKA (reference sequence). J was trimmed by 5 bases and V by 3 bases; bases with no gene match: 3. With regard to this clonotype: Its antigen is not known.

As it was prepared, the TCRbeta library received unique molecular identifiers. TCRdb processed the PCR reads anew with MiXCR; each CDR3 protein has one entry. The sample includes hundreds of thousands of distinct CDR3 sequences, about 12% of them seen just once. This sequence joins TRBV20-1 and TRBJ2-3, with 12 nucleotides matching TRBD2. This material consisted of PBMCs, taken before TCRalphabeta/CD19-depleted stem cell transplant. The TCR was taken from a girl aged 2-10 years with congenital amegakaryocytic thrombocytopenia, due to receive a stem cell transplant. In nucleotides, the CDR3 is TGCAGTGCTAGTACTAGCGGGAGGAAAGATACGCAGTATTTT. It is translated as CSASTSGRKDTQYF.